The 6 T cell receptor beta chains below come from one sample, sequenced in a study of blood T cell repertoires in COVID-19. TCRdb's copy holds only in-frame clones and misses some; the assay was immunoSEQ multiplex PCR. The table has under 85,000 clones, over 75% seen once; the top ten hold over 8.5%. The sample taken for sequencing was peripheral blood. These receptors originate from a man aged 45-60 years with acute or convalescent COVID-19.

V and J are TRBV5-1 and TRBJ2-7; 8 bases match TRBD1. The CDR3 length is 13 residues. The V gene's germline CDR1 is SGHRS and CDR2 YFSETQ. Trimming removed 2 bases from V and 5 bases from J; junction bases left unmatched: 3. CDR3 DNA sequence: TGCGCCAGCAGCTTTCAGGGGGCCAACGAGCAGTACTTC. Translating it yields CASSFQGANEQYF.

The J gene is TRBJ1-4, the V gene TRBV4-3; tentative D call: TRBD1 (5 bases). Per germline, CDR1 LGHNA and CDR2 YSLEER. V lost 4 bases, J lost 8 bases, and 14 bases lay in between. CDR3 length: 14 residues. The CDR3 spells CASSLRAFGEKLFF. The CDR3 DNA reads TGCGCCAGCAGCCTCAGGGCCTTTGGGGAAAAACTGTTTTTT.

The V call is TRBV5-1, the J call TRBJ1-1; tentative D call: TRBD1 (6 bases). This CDR3 region has 15 residues. V was clipped by 4 bases and J by 1 base, with 14 bases between them. Germline CDR1 and CDR2: SGHRS and YFSETQ. The CDR3 DNA follows: TGCGCCAGCAGCGGAAACTCGGGACAGAACACTGAAGCTTTCTTT. Protein product: CASSGNSGQNTEAFF.

V and J are TRBV6-6 and TRBJ1-2, with D possibly being TRBD1 (5 bases). V was pared by 5 bases and J by 4 bases, with 14 bases between. Germline V lookup: CDR1 MNHNY, CDR2 SVGAGI (reference sequence). CDR3 size: 14 residues. This CDR3 is CASSAPGTIYGYTF. Here the CDR3 DNA reads TGTGCCAGCAGTGCACCCGGGACTATCTATGGCTACACCTTC.

This rearrangement joins TRBV27 to TRBJ1-6; 7 nucleotides line up with TRBD1. Germline values: CDR1 MNHEY, CDR2 SMNVEV (reference sequence). J was trimmed by 6 bases and V by 6 bases; bases with no gene match: 23. CDR3 length: 20 amino acids. The CDR3 DNA is TGTGCCAGCAGGAATCACCTCAGCCTGACAGGGTTTGTTAGTAATTCACCCCTCCACTTT. This gives the protein CASRNHLSLTGFVSNSPLHF.

The chain uses TRBV27 and TRBJ1-5; 11 nucleotides agree with TRBD1. The CDR3 length is 19 residues. Germline CDR1 reads MNHEY; CDR2 reads SMNVEV (reference sequence). V shed 5 bases and J 1 base; nucleotides not matched to a gene: 13. The CDR3 spells CASSVGTGGSYLSNQPQHF. The CDR3 bases are TGTGCCAGCAGTGTTGGGACAGGGGGAAGCTACCTAAGCAATCAGCCCCAGCATTTT.